One sample yielded the 11 T cell receptor beta chains listed below, sequenced in a study of cytomegalovirus exposure and HLA in healthy donors. PCR involved 60 Vbeta and 13 Jbeta primers. TCRdb's table, derived via immunoSEQ multiplex PCR, lists solely in-frame clones and lacks some. Of 150,000 to 200,000 clones listed, 62% are singletons. The sequenced sample consisted of PBMCs. These receptors were collected from a man aged 35-49 years in good health and CMV-seronegative.

The V and J genes are TRBV6-5 and TRBJ2-5; D gene unclear. V was shortened by 3 bases and J by 3 bases, with 8 bases between the two germline ends. CDR1 and CDR2 from the germline V gene are MNHEY and SVGAGI. CDR3 length equals 13 residues. This CDR3 reads CASSYQSEETQYF. As DNA, the CDR3 is TGTGCCAGCAGTTATCAGTCAGAAGAGACCCAGTACTTC.

This clone was found a few times. The chain combines TRBV11-1 with TRBJ1-1; maybe TRBD1 (6 bases). This CDR3 is built from 14 residues. The V gene's germline CDR1 is SGHAT and CDR2 FQDESV (reference sequence). V dropped 5 bases and J dropped 4 bases, with 14 bases sitting between them. DNA for the CDR3: TGTGCCAGCAGCCTGGGACAAGGAATCACTGAAGCTTTCTTT. This encodes CASSLGQGITEAFF.

This chain uses TRBV5-1 with TRBJ1-6; D call uncertain. Trimming removed 6 bases from V and 7 bases from J, with 14 bases in between. The CDR3 consists of 14 residues. Germline CDR1 and CDR2: SGHRS and YFSETQ. The CDR3 loop reads CASNLENGNSPLHF. The CDR3 DNA reads TGCGCCAGCAATTTGGAAAACGGGAATTCACCCCTCCACTTT.

This sequence joins TRBV29-1 and TRBJ1-1; D is ambiguous. The germline gives CDR1 SQVTM, CDR2 ANQGSEA. The V end lost 0 bases, the J end lost 0 bases, and 14 bases lay between the germline ends. The CDR3 runs to 16 residues. The CDR3 loop is CSVEEVMGGLNTEAFF. CDR3 DNA sequence: TGCAGCGTTGAAGAGGTAATGGGAGGGTTGAACACTGAAGCTTTCTTT. The whole variable domain, remainder taken from reference TRBV29-1 and TRBJ1-1, is SAVISQKPSRDICQRGTSLTIQCQVDSQVTMMFWYRQQPGQSLTLIATANQGSEATYESGFVIDKFPISRPNLTFSTLTVSNMSPEDSSIYLCSVEEVMGGLNTEAFFGQGTRLTVV.

The genes are TRBV4-3 and TRBJ2-7, with 12 bases identical to TRBD1. Trimming at V came to 4 bases and at J to 10 bases, leaving 5 bases not matched to a gene. CDR3 size: 13 residues. The germline V gene encodes CDR1 LGHNA and CDR2 YSLEER. CDR3 loop: CASSPGTGGVQYF. The CDR3 bases are TGCGCCAGCAGCCCCGGGACAGGGGGCGTTCAGTACTTC.

There are a few counts of this clone. The chain recombines TRBV27 with TRBJ1-4, with TRBD1 identical over 8 bases. The CDR3 runs 14 residues. CDR1 and CDR2 from the germline V gene are MNHEY and SMNVEV (reference sequence). After removal of 6 bases from V and 8 bases from J, the junction contained 8 bases not matched to a gene. The CDR3: CASRQTGGGEKLFF. The CDR3 coding sequence is TGTGCCAGCAGACAAACAGGGGGAGGCGAAAAACTGTTTTTT.

The chain combines TRBV6-5 with TRBJ1-6; 10 bases map to TRBD1. CDR1 and CDR2 from the germline V gene are MNHEY and SVGAGI. V lost 6 bases, J lost 12 bases, and 8 bases stayed unmatched. This CDR3 spans 14 amino acids. In DNA form, the CDR3 reads TGTGCCAGCAGGCCCGGACAGGGGGTTTTACCCCTCCACTTT. It encodes CASRPGQGVLPLHF.

The chain recombines TRBV7-2 with TRBJ1-3; 7 bases line up with TRBD1. CDR1 and CDR2 from the germline V gene are SGHTA and FQGNSA. CDR3 size: 17 residues. V was clipped by 1 base and J by 0 bases; unmatched bases: 6. CDR3 nucleotide sequence: TGTGCCAGCAGCTTAGTAAGGGCAGGGGGCTCTGGAAACACCATATATTTT. It encodes CASSLVRAGGSGNTIYF.

There are a few counts of this clone. This chain uses TRBV29-1 with TRBJ2-1; 10 bases line up with TRBD1. Trimming removed 5 bases from V and 4 bases from J; junction bases left unmatched: 11. This CDR3 contains 16 residues. CDR1 is SQVTM, CDR2 ANQGSEA, per germline. CDR3 DNA sequence: TGCAGCGTTTCCCCGGGACAGGGGAGATTTTACAATGAGCAGTTCTTC. Amino acids: CSVSPGQGRFYNEQFF.

J is TRBJ2-3 and V is TRBV14; D is possibly TRBD2 (6 bases). Germline V gives CDR1 SGHDN, CDR2 FVKESK. The CDR3 consists of 15 residues. The V gene lost 4 bases and the J gene lost 3 bases, with 14 bases spanning the gap. CDR3 region: CASSLLTGATDTQYF. CDR3 DNA sequence: TGTGCCAGCAGCCTCCTTACGGGAGCGACAGATACGCAGTATTTT.

V usage is TRBV2 and J usage is TRBJ1-2, with 7 bases identical to TRBD1. The CDR3 runs 15 residues. Looked up from germline, CDR1 is SNHLY and CDR2 is FYNNEI. V dropped 6 bases and J dropped 1; count of bases not matched to a gene: 8. Here the CDR3 reads CASSETQGLNYGYTF. CDR3 DNA: TGTGCCAGCAGCGAGACACAGGGGCTTAACTATGGCTACACCTTC. The full variable domain, rest sourced from reference TRBV2 and TRBJ1-2, is EPEVTQTPSHQVTQMGQEVILRCVPISNHLYFYWYRQILGQKVEFLVSFYNNEISEKSEIFDDQFSVERPDGSNFTLKIRSTKLEDSAMYFCASSETQGLNYGYTFGSGTRLTVV.